This is a list of T cell receptor beta chains from one sample in a study of T-cell reconstitution after alpha-beta-depleted transplantation in children. TCRdb analysed the PCR reads with MiXCR anew, one entry per CDR3 protein. This table holds some 300,000 distinct CDR3 sequences, around a tenth found once. This specimen was PBMCs, taken before TCRalphabeta/CD19-depleted stem cell transplant. The receptors were gathered from a boy in the first two years of life with acute myeloid leukemia, due to receive a stem cell transplant. Both conserved end residues are part of each CDR3. Each record gives: clone size, J gene, V gene, D gene, CDR3 DNA, CDR3 protein. A D gene is named only where the DNA matches it firmly. Size tells how often a clone was seen (once, few, many) or the class of an expanded clone, and some rows leave it out.

>many|TRBJ2-7|TRBV7-8|TRBD2
TGTGCCAGCAGCCGAGTAGCGGGGGTCTCCTACGAGCAGTACTTC
CASSRVAGVSYEQYF
>-|TRBJ2-3|TRBV7-2|-
TGTGCCAGCAACCTCCAGCGGAGCCAGGGTACGCAGTATTTT
CASNLQRSQGTQYF
>many|TRBJ2-3|TRBV10-3|-
TGTGCCATCAGTGAGAGGGGGGAGAGCGCAGATACGCAGTATTTT
CAISERGESADTQYF
>-|TRBJ2-1|TRBV4-2|TRBD2
TGTGCCAGCAGCCAAGATAGACTAGCGGGCAAGCAGTTCTTC
CASSQDRLAGKQFF
>many|TRBJ2-5|TRBV5-1|TRBD1
TGCGCCAGCAGCCACCGGGACAGGGCGGAGACCCAGTACTTC
CASSHRDRAETQYF
>-|TRBJ2-2|TRBV11-1|TRBD1
TGTGCCAGCAGCCCAGACAGGGGACGCAGAACCGGGGAGCTGTTTTTT
CASSPDRGRRTGELFF
>many|TRBJ2-1|TRBV5-1|TRBD1
TGCGCCAGCAGCTTGGAGGGGGCCTGGCAGTTCTTC
CASSLEGAWQFF
>many|TRBJ2-2|TRBV12-3/TRBV12-4|-
TGTGCCAGCAGTTCCGGGTCTACCAACACCGGGGAGCTGTTTTTT
CASSSGSTNTGELFF
>-|TRBJ2-7|TRBV6-5|-
TGTGCCAGCAGTTCCACATTCAGCTCCTACGAGCAGTACTTC
CASSSTFSSYEQYF
>many|TRBJ2-7|TRBV28|-
TGTGCCAGCAGTTTATCCGAGAGGGGGAAGCAGTACTTC
CASSLSERGKQYF
>many|TRBJ2-5|TRBV5-1|-
TGCGCCAGCCAGATAGGGGGAGGAGAGACCCAGTACTTC
CASQIGGGETQYF
>few|TRBJ2-5|TRBV4-2|-
TGTGCCAGCAGCCAAGCCATCCAAGAGACCCAGTACTTC
CASSQAIQETQYF
>many|TRBJ2-7|TRBV11-3|-
TGTGCCAGCAGCTTAGATGGGGGGCAAGACGACGAGCAGTACTTC
CASSLDGGQDDEQYF
>few|TRBJ2-5|TRBV12-5|-
TGTGCTAGTGGACCGCGCGAGACCCAGTACTTC
CASGPRETQYF
>many|TRBJ2-5|TRBV12-3/TRBV12-4|-
TGTGCCAGCAGGCCCGGGGTTCAAGAGACCCAGTACTTC
CASRPGVQETQYF
>many|TRBJ1-4|TRBV28|TRBD1
TGTGCCAGCAGTTCCCCTGGTGACAGGGGGTGGGAAAAACTGTTTTTT
CASSSPGDRGWEKLFF
>many|TRBJ1-1|TRBV10-3|TRBD1
TGTGCCATCGATGACAGGGGGCGGAACACTGAAGCTTTCTTT
CAIDDRGRNTEAFF
>many|TRBJ2-5|TRBV24-1|TRBD1
TGTGCCACCACCCAAACAGGGGAGGAGACCCAGTACTTC
CATTQTGEETQYF
>few|TRBJ2-1|TRBV19|TRBD1
TGTGCCAGTAGTATCGGACAGGGGGGATACAATGAGCAGTTCTTC
CASSIGQGGYNEQFF
>many|TRBJ2-3|TRBV20-1|TRBD2
TGCAGTGCTCCCTCGGGGGGTTCAGATACGCAGTATTTT
CSAPSGGSDTQYF
>few|TRBJ2-3|TRBV5-1|-
TGCGCCAGCAGCCATGGACGGGACACAGATACGCAGTATTTT
CASSHGRDTDTQYF
>-|TRBJ2-1|TRBV7-9|-
TGTGCCAGCAGCCCCCCTGTGGCCGGAAACTACAATGAGCAGTTCTTC
CASSPPVAGNYNEQFF
>-|TRBJ1-1|TRBV2|-
TGTGCCAGCAGTGAGGTCCAGGGGAGGACTGAAGCTTTCTTT
CASSEVQGRTEAFF
>many|TRBJ1-4|TRBV7-8|-
TGTGCCAGCAGCTTAGGGGGACCCCTAGATGAAAAACTGTTTTTT
CASSLGGPLDEKLFF